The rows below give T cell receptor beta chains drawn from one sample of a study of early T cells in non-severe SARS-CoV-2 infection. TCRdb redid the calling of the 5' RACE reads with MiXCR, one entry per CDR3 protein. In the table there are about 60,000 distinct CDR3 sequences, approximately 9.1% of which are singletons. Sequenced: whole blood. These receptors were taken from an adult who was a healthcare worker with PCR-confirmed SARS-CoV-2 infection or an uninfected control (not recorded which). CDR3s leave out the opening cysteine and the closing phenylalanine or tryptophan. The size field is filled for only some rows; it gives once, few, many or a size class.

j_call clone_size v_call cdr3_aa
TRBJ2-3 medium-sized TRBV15 ATSRDWAGDTQY
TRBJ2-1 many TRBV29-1 SVEHPWARDNEQF
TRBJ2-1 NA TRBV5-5 ASSLGASVNEQF
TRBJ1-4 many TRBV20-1 SARRSSGANEKLF
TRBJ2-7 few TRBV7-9 ASRKSGSPEQY
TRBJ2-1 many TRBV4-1 ASSLRAEAVTQGEQF
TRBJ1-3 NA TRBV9 ASSVSPRQVAGNTIY
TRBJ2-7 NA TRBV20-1 SARAGTGFGVRYEQY
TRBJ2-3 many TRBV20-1 STRAGLPSTDTQY
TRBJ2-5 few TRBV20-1 SAPQPGLPKETQY
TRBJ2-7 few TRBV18 ASSPEIPREVNEQY
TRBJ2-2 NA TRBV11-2 ASSGQSNTGELF
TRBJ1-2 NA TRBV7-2 ASSGVGYGYT
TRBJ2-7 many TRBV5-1 ASRSGTETYEQY
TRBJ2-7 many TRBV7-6 ASSATTGAYEQY
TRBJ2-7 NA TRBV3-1 ASSPTGGSSYEQY
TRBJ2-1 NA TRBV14 ASSQVGAGVYNEQF
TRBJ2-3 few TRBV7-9 ASSLGLSTDTQY
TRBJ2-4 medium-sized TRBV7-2 ASSSSSGLAKNIQY
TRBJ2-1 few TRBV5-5 ASSRLAGGGVSYNEQF
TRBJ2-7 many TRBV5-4 ASSLGTGILYEQY
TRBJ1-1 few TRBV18 ASSPSNTEAF
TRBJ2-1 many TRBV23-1 ASRHLAQAYNEQF
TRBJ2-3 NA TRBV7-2 ASSPRGSGRGDTQY
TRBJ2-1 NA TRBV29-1 STPGTGRYEQF
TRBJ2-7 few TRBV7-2 ASSLVTIYEQY
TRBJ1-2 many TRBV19 ASNRQGSNYGYT
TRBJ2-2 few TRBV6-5 ASSHDRDAGELF
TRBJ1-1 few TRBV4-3 ASSLDRGSLNTEAF
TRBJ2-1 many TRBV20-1 SARSGVNEQF
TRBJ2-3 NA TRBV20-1 SARDALDLYTQY
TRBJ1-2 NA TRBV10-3 AIGTDRGSYGYT
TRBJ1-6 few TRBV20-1 SARDRGGSGISPLH
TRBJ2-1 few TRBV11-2 ASSPFLAARYNEQF
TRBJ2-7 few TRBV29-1 SASGQGPALSYEQY
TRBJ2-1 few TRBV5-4 ASSLDRGSEQF
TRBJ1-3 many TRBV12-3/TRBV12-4 ASSTQGTTIY
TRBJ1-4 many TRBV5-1 ASSSGQGNEKLF
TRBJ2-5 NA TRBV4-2 ASSQNGGNSGSRETQY
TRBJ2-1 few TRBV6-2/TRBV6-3 ASSYLEDYNEQF
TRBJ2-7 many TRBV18 ASSPSGTSEHEQY
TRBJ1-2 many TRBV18 ASSPTSGQGDYGYT
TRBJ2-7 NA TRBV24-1 ATSDFGLAGVVVQY
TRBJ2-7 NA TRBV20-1 SVMGRGSYEQY
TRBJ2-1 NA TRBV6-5 ASSYSGTGGWSPKSHEQF
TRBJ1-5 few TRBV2 ASTWNEGNQPQH
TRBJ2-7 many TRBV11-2 ASSSIAGVQYEQY
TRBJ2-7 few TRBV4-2 ASSQEGGPYYEQY
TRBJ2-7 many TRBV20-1 SAGEGVSIEY
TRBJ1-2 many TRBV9 ASSVSESYGYT